Described below is a single T cell receptor beta chain sequence and its context. PCR was performed using 60 Vbeta and 13 Jbeta primers. Using immunoSEQ multiplex PCR, the repertoire was profiled, and TCRdb retains in-frame clones only, with some absent. The sample contains 120,000 or so clones, about 80% of which appear only once. The CDR3 runs 14 residues. Germline V CDR1 and CDR2: LGHNA, YNFKEQ. V dropped 1 base and J dropped 8 bases, with 12 bases sitting between them. This sample is part of a study of cytomegalovirus exposure and HLA in healthy donors. The sample comprised PBMCs. This chain joins TRBV4-2 and TRBJ2-1, with D maybe TRBD1 (6 bases). The sequence was obtained from a woman in her 50s in good health and CMV-seropositive. The CDR3 bases are TGTGCCAGCAGCCAAGGAACAGGGTGGGATGAGCAGTTCTTC. Residues: CASSQGTGWDEQFF.